The 21 T cell receptor beta chains below come from one sample, sequenced in a study of T cells in Graves' hyperthyroidism and ophthalmopathy. Amplification of TCR beta CDR3 regions was performed using RNA transcripts as template. The HTBI set primed first-round TCR CDR3 RT-PCR. TCRdb itself ran the multiplex PCR reads through MiXCR, one entry per CDR3 protein. Of 550,000 to 700,000 distinct CDR3 sequences in the sample, 40% to 55% were seen once. Sequencing used peripheral blood or thyroid tissue (not recorded which). The receptors shown here come from an adult woman with Graves' disease, either hyperthyroidism or ophthalmopathy (not recorded which).

This rearrangement joins TRBV7-9 to TRBJ2-5; D possibly corresponds to TRBD2 (5 bases). Germline V gene sequence: CDR1 SEHNR, CDR2 FQNEAQ (reference sequence). V gave up 4 bases and J gave up 1 base, with 13 bases separating them. This CDR3 comprises 15 residues. In DNA, the CDR3 is TGTGCCAGCAGCTCGCCAATAGGAGGCCAAGAGACCCAGTACTTC. Its translation is CASSSPIGGQETQYF.

J is TRBJ1-5 and V is TRBV7-9; D is unresolved. CDR3 length: 10 residues. Between the trimmed V and J ends, which lost 5 bases and 14 bases, there was a span of 10 bases. From germline, CDR1 is SEHNR and CDR2 FQNEAQ (reference sequence). The CDR3 spells CASSPATEHF. As DNA, the CDR3 is TGTGCCAGCAGCCCGGCCACCGAGCATTTT.

This clonotype was seen only a few times. The chain combines TRBV7-9 with TRBJ1-6, with TRBD1 matching over 7 bases. J gave up 9 bases and V 6 bases, and 8 bases lay outside the gene matches. The CDR3 runs to 14 residues. Germline values: CDR1 SEHNR, CDR2 FQNEAQ (reference sequence). The CDR3 protein is CASSPDRAASPLHF. CDR3 DNA sequence: TGTGCCAGCAGTCCTGACAGGGCGGCTTCACCCCTCCACTTT. Using reference TRBV7-9 and TRBJ1-6 for the parts outside the CDR3, the full variable domain is DTGVSQNPRHKITKRGQNVTFRCDPISEHNRLYWYRQTLGQGPEFLTYFQNEAQLEKSRLLSDRFSAERPKGSFSTLEIQRTEQGDSAMYLCASSPDRAASPLHFGNGTRLTVT.

This clonotype showed up many times. The V and J genes are TRBV7-9 and TRBJ2-5; the D gene could be TRBD1 or TRBD2 (5 bases each). Germline loops: CDR1 SEHNR, CDR2 FQNEAQ (reference sequence). V lost 4 bases and J 5 bases, leaving 20 bases between the germline ends. This CDR3 has 16 amino acids. This CDR3 is CASSYPGTPLSETQYF. In nucleotides, the CDR3 is TGTGCCAGCAGCTACCCCGGGACGCCGTTGTCGGAGACCCAGTACTTC. Based on the CDR3 plus reference TRBV7-9 and TRBJ2-5, the full variable domain is DTGVSQNPRHKITKRGQNVTFRCDPISEHNRLYWYRQTLGQGPEFLTYFQNEAQLEKSRLLSDRFSAERPKGSFSTLEIQRTEQGDSAMYLCASSYPGTPLSETQYFGPGTRLLVL.

The rearrangement joins TRBV2 to TRBJ1-6; possible D gene TRBD1, 5 bases. The CDR3 contains 13 residues. Germline V gene lookup returns CDR1 SNHLY and CDR2 FYNNEI. Between the trimmed V and J ends, which lost 8 bases and 9 bases, there was a span of 14 bases. The CDR3 DNA reads TGTGCCAGCCTACCCTCAGGGACTTCACCCCTCCACTTT. It encodes CASLPSGTSPLHF.

V usage is TRBV14 and J usage is TRBJ2-2, with a weak D call TRBD2 (6 bases). Trimming stripped 4 bases from V and 9 bases from J, with 21 bases between. The CDR3 length is 16 residues. CDR1 and CDR2 from the germline V gene are SGHDN and FVKESK. The CDR3 region has the DNA TGTGCCAGCAGCCCCGGGGGAGGAGGCTACGAGCGGGAGCTGTTTTTT. Translation gives CASSPGGGGYERELFF.

This clonotype was recorded a few times. The rearrangement uses TRBV9 and TRBJ1-6; 9 nucleotides line up with TRBD1. The V and J ends lost 4 bases and 10 bases, in that order; junction bases with no gene match: 9. The CDR3 totals 15 residues. In germline, CDR1 is SGDLS, CDR2 YYNGEE. The CDR3 spells CASSRRDRAASPLHF. The CDR3 region has the DNA TGTGCCAGCAGCCGGCGGGACAGGGCTGCATCACCCCTCCACTTT.

In this sample, this clonotype turned up many times. This chain uses TRBV20-1 with TRBJ2-7, with 8 bases matching TRBD1. The ends lost 6 bases at V and 2 bases at J; junction bases unmatched: 6. Germline V gives CDR1 DFQATT, CDR2 SNEGSKA (reference sequence). This CDR3 comprises 13 residues. CDR3 region: CSAPGQVPYEQYF. CDR3 in DNA: TGCAGTGCACCGGGACAGGTCCCCTACGAGCAGTACTTC.

With regard to this clonotype: Lacking the conserved final phenylalanine or tryptophan, this CDR3 likely reflects a read error. Because the CDR3's place on the DNA is in doubt, the DNA is left out and the CDR3 is given as listed by TCRdb. V is TRBV9 and J is TRBJ2-1; the table gives TRBD2 as D, unverified against the DNA. From its first to its last residue, the CDR3 has 10 amino acids. Germline V gene sequence: CDR1 SGDLS, CDR2 YYNGEE. Here the CDR3 reads CASSGGTSGS.

The rearrangement joins TRBV2 to TRBJ2-7; TRBD1 matches at 8 bases. Germline-derived CDR1 and CDR2 are SNHLY and FYNNEI. This CDR3 region has 13 residues. V shed 10 bases and J 5 bases; nucleotides not matched to a gene: 10. The CDR3 loop reads CAIREEQGDEQYF. The CDR3 DNA sequence: TGTGCCATCAGGGAGGAACAGGGGGACGAGCAGTACTTC.

In its sample, this clonotype was seen many times. The chain recombines TRBV29-1 with TRBJ2-5; 9 nucleotides match TRBD1. Germline V CDR1 and CDR2: SQVTM, ANQGSEA. This CDR3 contains 17 residues. Trimming cost V 4 bases and J 2 bases; bases outside gene matches: 14. In DNA form, the CDR3 reads TGCAGCGTTGTGGGTCCGGGACAGGGATCTGTGCAAGAGACCCAGTACTTC. Translation: CSVVGPGQGSVQETQYF. Based on the CDR3 plus reference TRBV29-1 and TRBJ2-5, the full variable domain is SAVISQKPSRDICQRGTSLTIQCQVDSQVTMMFWYRQQPGQSLTLIATANQGSEATYESGFVIDKFPISRPNLTFSTLTVSNMSPEDSSIYLCSVVGPGQGSVQETQYFGPGTRLLVL.

The chain links TRBV7-2 to TRBJ1-2; 9 bases match TRBD1. CDR3 length: 14 residues. After removal of 1 base from V and 5 bases from J, the junction contained 2 bases not matched to a gene. CDR1 and CDR2 from the germline V gene are SGHTA and FQGNSA. The CDR3 bases are TGTGCCAGCAGCTTAGGGGACAGGGCGTATGGCTACACCTTC. It yields the protein CASSLGDRAYGYTF.

This clonotype was detected many times. V is TRBV11-3 and J is TRBJ2-5, with D unresolved. The CDR3 totals 16 residues. Trimming pared 1 base from V and 2 bases from J, leaving 14 bases between. CDR1 is SGHNT and CDR2 is YENEEA in the germline V gene. CDR3 region: CASSLGLGDSQETQYF. The CDR3 DNA is TGTGCCAGCAGCTTAGGGCTTGGAGACTCGCAAGAGACCCAGTACTTC.

This clonotype has ten or more counts. This chain uses TRBV20-1 with TRBJ1-2, with D maybe TRBD1 (6 bases). This CDR3 comprises 14 residues. Germline CDR1 reads DFQATT; CDR2 reads SNEGSKA (reference sequence). Trimming shortened V by 3 bases and J by 8 bases, and 19 bases separated the two germline ends. The CDR3 DNA reads TGCAGTGCTAGTTATGACAGGAAGGAGGAGGGCTACACCTTC. Its translation is CSASYDRKEEGYTF.

V is TRBV20-1 and J is TRBJ1-6; 8 nucleotides align to TRBD1. The CDR3 has 19 residues. V lost 2 bases, J lost 5 bases, and 17 bases stayed unmatched. Germline V gives CDR1 DFQATT, CDR2 SNEGSKA (reference sequence). In DNA form, the CDR3 reads TGCAGTGCTAGACGGGGGCCGGTCGACCGACAGGGGAATAATTCACCCCTCCACTTT. It codes for CSARRGPVDRQGNNSPLHF.

This clonotype was seen at least ten times. The chain employs TRBV7-9 and TRBJ2-5; D gene uncertain. Between the trimmed V and J ends, which lost 2 bases and 5 bases, there was a span of 9 bases. This CDR3 has 13 amino acids. Germline assignment: CDR1 SEHNR and CDR2 FQNEAQ (reference sequence). CDR3 in amino acids: CASSLRDGETQYF. In nucleotides, the CDR3 is TGTGCCAGCAGCTTAAGGGATGGGGAGACCCAGTACTTC.

This clonotype has ten or more counts. As DNA, the CDR3 is TGTGCCAGCAGTGAAAGCCAGACAAATTCACCCCTCCACTTT. This translates into CASSESQTNSPLHF. The genes are TRBV6-4 and TRBJ1-6; D not certain. Deletions cut 3 bases from V and 7 bases from J, with 10 bases between. The CDR3 contains 14 residues. Germline V lookup: CDR1 MRHNA, CDR2 SNTAGT.

The chain combines TRBV4-1 with TRBJ2-7; no reliable D call. The CDR3 loop spans 15 amino acids. Germline V gene sequence: CDR1 MGHRA, CDR2 YSYEKL. V was cut by 2 bases and J by 3 bases, with 14 bases left in between. CDR3 in DNA: TGCGCCAGCAGCCAATATGGTCGCAGGCTCTACGAGCAGTACTTC. Residues: CASSQYGRRLYEQYF.

This clonotype was seen only once. The V gene is TRBV7-2, the J gene TRBJ1-4, with 9 bases matching TRBD1. The germline V gene encodes CDR1 SGHTA and CDR2 FQGNSA. Unmatched junction bases numbered 14, after V lost 6 bases and J lost 15 bases. CDR3 length: 14 residues. Written as DNA, the CDR3 is TGTGCCAGCAGTTCCCCAGGGACAGGGCCCCTGGTGTTTTTT. This codes for CASSSPGTGPLVFF.

The J gene is TRBJ1-1, the V gene TRBV10-3, with D perhaps TRBD1 (5 bases). V was trimmed by 4 bases and J by 0 bases, leaving 12 bases between them. CDR3 size: 15 residues. Germline V gene sequence: CDR1 ENHRY, CDR2 SYGVKD. CDR3 in amino acids: CAISVEGLMNTEAFF. The CDR3 bases are TGTGCCATCAGTGTGGAGGGGCTAATGAACACTGAAGCTTTCTTT.

This clonotype occurred many times. The gene calls are TRBV19 and TRBJ1-1, with a weak D call TRBD1 (5 bases). The V and J ends lost 6 bases and 1 base respectively, with 12 bases between them. The CDR3 is 14 amino acids. CDR1 and CDR2 from the germline V gene are LNHDA and SQIVND (reference sequence). The chain's CDR3 is CASRTDTPNTEAFF. CDR3 bases: TGTGCCAGTAGAACGGACACCCCGAACACTGAAGCTTTCTTT.